Here is one T cell receptor beta chain with its context. Antigen unknown. The source of around 1.9 micrograms of genomic DNA for TCR beta libraries was cryopreserved PBMCs. V lost 7 bases, J lost 5 bases, and 15 bases lay in between. Germline CDR1 and CDR2: SGHVS and FNYEAQ. The CDR3 covers 13 residues. Clones were read by immunoSEQ multiplex PCR, and TCRdb kept only the in-frame ones, dropping some. The top ten hold roughly 35% of the sample, which has more than 60,000 clones, around four fifths seen once. The entry originates in a study of cytotoxic CD8 clonotypes in ibrutinib-treated CLL. Study-wide background: Within the patient group, around 11 were relapsed/refractory and some 14 treatment-naive, and 17 were IGHV unmutated. Responses: around 24 partial, 2 complete; after median about 68 months, approximately 15 stayed remitted, some twelve progressed. Whole-study results and caveats: Higher clonality was seen at ibrutinib response and a return toward baseline at progression.

The source material was PBMCs, sampled after 24 months of ibrutinib treatment. The genes are TRBV7-6 and TRBJ2-7; D gene ambiguous. The origin of this receptor is a human donor with chronic lymphocytic leukemia. DNA for the CDR3: TGTGCCAGCAAGAAAGCACAGTATGACGAGCAGTACTTC. Translated, it gives CASKKAQYDEQYF.